Below, 4 T cell receptor beta chains from the same sample are listed, as sequenced in a study of cytomegalovirus exposure and HLA in healthy donors. Sequencing used immunoSEQ multiplex PCR; TCRdb keeps in-frame clones, though not all of them. The repertoire holds fewer than 85,000 clones, with less than 95% as singletons. The sequenced sample was PBMCs. Every receptor here comes from a woman between 18 and 29 years old in good health and CMV-seronegative.

V gene TRBV30 combines with J gene TRBJ1-2; D is perhaps TRBD1 (5 bases). The germline V and J ends were trimmed by 1 base and 8 bases, with 14 bases remaining between them. Germline V gene sequence: CDR1 GTSNPN, CDR2 SVGIG (reference sequence). CDR3 length: 13 residues. The CDR3 DNA reads TGTGCCTGGAGTGAGGGGCAGAAATTAGGCTACACCTTC. This gives the protein CAWSEGQKLGYTF.

The chain employs TRBV27 and TRBJ1-5; 9 nucleotides agree with TRBD1. Germline CDR1 reads MNHEY; CDR2 reads SMNVEV (reference sequence). V trimming: 3 bases; J trimming: 5 bases; junction bases outside the gene matches: 5. This CDR3 contains 15 residues. The CDR3 DNA is TGTGCCAGCAGTTTTGGGACAGGGCTAGATCAGCCCCAGCATTTT. It encodes CASSFGTGLDQPQHF.

The rearrangement uses TRBV10-3 and TRBJ1-6; D is possibly TRBD1 (5 bases). V dropped 11 bases and J dropped 4 bases, with 9 bases sitting between them. The CDR3 loop spans 12 amino acids. Germline V gene sequence: CDR1 ENHRY, CDR2 SYGVKD. The CDR3 nucleotides read TGTGCCGTACAGGATTATAATTCACCCCTCCACTTT. Translation gives CAVQDYNSPLHF.

This chain connects TRBV9 to TRBJ2-1, with D possibly TRBD2 on 5 matching bases. Trimming pared 0 bases from V and 2 bases from J, leaving 9 bases between. CDR1 is SGDLS, CDR2 YYNGEE, per germline. This CDR3 is built from 15 residues. The CDR3 loop is CASSVVSGTYNEQFF. In DNA form, the CDR3 reads TGTGCCAGCAGCGTAGTTTCGGGAACCTACAATGAGCAGTTCTTC.